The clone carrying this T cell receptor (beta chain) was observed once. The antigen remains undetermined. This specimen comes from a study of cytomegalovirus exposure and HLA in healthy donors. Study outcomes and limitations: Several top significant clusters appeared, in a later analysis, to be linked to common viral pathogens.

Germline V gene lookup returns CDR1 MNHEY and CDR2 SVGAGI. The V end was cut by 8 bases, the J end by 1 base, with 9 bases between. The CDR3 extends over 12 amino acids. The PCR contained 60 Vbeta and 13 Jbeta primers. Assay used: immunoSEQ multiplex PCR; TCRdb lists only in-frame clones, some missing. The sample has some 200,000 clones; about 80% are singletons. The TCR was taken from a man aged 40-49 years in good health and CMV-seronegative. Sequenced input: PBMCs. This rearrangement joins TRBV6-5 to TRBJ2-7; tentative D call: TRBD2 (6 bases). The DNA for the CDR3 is TGTGCCAGCGGGACTGCTTCCTACGAGCAGTACTTC. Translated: CASGTASYEQYF.